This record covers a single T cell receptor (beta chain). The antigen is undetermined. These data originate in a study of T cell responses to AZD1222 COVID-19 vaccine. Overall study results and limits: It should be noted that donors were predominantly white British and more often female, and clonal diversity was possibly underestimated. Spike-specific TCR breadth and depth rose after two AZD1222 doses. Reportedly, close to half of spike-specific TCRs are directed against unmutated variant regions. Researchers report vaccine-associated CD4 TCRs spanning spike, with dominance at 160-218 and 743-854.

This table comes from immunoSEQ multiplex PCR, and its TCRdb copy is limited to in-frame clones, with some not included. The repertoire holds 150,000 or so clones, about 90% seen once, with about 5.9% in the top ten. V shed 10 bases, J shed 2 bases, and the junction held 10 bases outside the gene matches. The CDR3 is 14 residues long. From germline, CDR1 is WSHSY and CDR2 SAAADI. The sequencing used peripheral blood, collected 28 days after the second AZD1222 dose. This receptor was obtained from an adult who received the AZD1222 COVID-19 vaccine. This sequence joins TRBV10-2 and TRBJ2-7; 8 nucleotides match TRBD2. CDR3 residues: CATKSGGVPYEQYF. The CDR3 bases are TGCGCCACGAAATCGGGGGGGGTTCCCTACGAGCAGTACTTC.